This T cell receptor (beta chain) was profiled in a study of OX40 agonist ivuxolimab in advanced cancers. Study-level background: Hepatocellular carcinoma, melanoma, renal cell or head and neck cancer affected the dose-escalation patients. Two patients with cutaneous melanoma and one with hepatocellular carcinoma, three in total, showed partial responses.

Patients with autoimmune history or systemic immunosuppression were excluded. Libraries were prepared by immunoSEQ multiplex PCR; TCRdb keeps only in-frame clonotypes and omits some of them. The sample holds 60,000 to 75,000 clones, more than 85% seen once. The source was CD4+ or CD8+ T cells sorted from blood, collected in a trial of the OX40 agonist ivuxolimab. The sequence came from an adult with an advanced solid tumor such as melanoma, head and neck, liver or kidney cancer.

The CDR3 reads CASSSPSGRGSYNEQFF. CDR3 DNA sequence: TGTGCCAGCAGCTCTCCCAGCGGGAGGGGTTCCTACAATGAGCAGTTCTTC. The chain carries TRBV7-9 and TRBJ2-1; 10 positions match TRBD2. Trimming cost V 4 bases and J 1 base; bases outside gene matches: 7. CDR3 length: 17 amino acids. Germline V gene sequence: CDR1 SEHNR, CDR2 FQNEAQ (reference sequence).